This is a list of T cell receptor beta chains from one sample in a study of shared clonotypes between healthy human individuals. Generated by immunoSEQ multiplex PCR, the TCRdb table keeps only in-frame clones and is missing some. Of approximately 2,300,000 clones detected, 85% to 95% appear once; the ten largest clones hold roughly 0.34%. Sequencing input: naive CD4+ T cells from PBMCs. All receptors derive from a man aged 18 to 30 in good health. Some clones in this sample may be carry-over from other donors' samples. The CDR3 runs from the conserved cysteine through the conserved F or W. D genes are given only for firm matches.

>TRBV9|TRBJ2-5|TRBD2
TGTGCCAGCAGCGTAGCGGCCCGGGGGGGCGGCGAGACCCAGTACTTC
CASSVAARGGGETQYF
>TRBV7-8|TRBJ2-1|TRBD1
TGTGCCAGCAGCCCAGGACAGGTCCACAATGAGCAGTTCTTC
CASSPGQVHNEQFF
>TRBV7-3|TRBJ2-2|-
TGTGCCAGCAGCTTAGGTCGGACGAACACCGGGGAGCTGTTTTTT
CASSLGRTNTGELFF
>TRBV11-2|TRBJ1-6|-
TGTGCCAGCAGCTTAGTAACGTATAATTCACCCCTCCACTTT
CASSLVTYNSPLHF
>TRBV7-3|TRBJ2-3|TRBD2
TGTGCCAGCAGCTTTACGGGAGGGACAGATACGCAGTATTTT
CASSFTGGTDTQYF
>TRBV7-2|TRBJ2-1|TRBD2
TGTGCCAGCAGCCCGACTAGCGGGAGCTTGAGTCGGAATGAGCAGTTCTTC
CASSPTSGSLSRNEQFF
>TRBV7-8|TRBJ2-5|TRBD1
TGTGCCAGCAGCGACCGGACAGGGGCAAACCAAGAGACCCAGTACTTC
CASSDRTGANQETQYF
>TRBV11-2|TRBJ2-1|-
TGTGCCAGCAGCTTAGGTCCGGGAGTGACCAGCAATGAGCAGTTCTTC
CASSLGPGVTSNEQFF
>TRBV5-8|TRBJ1-5|TRBD1
TGTGCCAGCAGCCTCGGGACAGGGGGCAATCAGCCCCAGCATTTT
CASSLGTGGNQPQHF
>TRBV7-9|TRBJ2-7|TRBD2
TGTGCCAGCAGCCCCGGGGGGACCTACGAGCAGTACTTC
CASSPGGTYEQYF
>TRBV18|TRBJ1-2|TRBD1
TGTGCCAGCTCACCGACAGGGGTTTATAACTATGGCTACACCTTC
CASSPTGVYNYGYTF
>TRBV5-4|TRBJ1-6|-
TGTGCCAGCAGCTTGGGAGGCGGTAATTCACCCCTCCACTTT
CASSLGGGNSPLHF
>TRBV7-8|TRBJ2-5|TRBD1
TGTGCCAACAGCCGACAGGGGGCTTTGGAGACCCAGTACTTC
CANSRQGALETQYF
>TRBV7-3|TRBJ2-3|TRBD2
TGTGCCAGCAGCTCTGAGGACCTTAGCGGGAGGCCTCAGTATTTT
CASSSEDLSGRPQYF
>TRBV5-1|TRBJ2-1|-
TGCGCCAGCAGCCGTGGACTGGCGGGGCTATTTTACAATGAGCAGTTCTTC
CASSRGLAGLFYNEQFF
>TRBV28|TRBJ2-1|TRBD2
TGTGCCAGCAGTCCCTACCGGGGGGGTAAAGGGTTCTTC
CASSPYRGGKGFF
>TRBV4-3|TRBJ2-7|TRBD1
TGCGCCAGCAGCCAATACGACAGGGGGCAATCCTACGAGCAGTACTTC
CASSQYDRGQSYEQYF
>TRBV2|TRBJ1-1|TRBD1
TGTGCCAGCAGTTCACAGGGGACGGACACTGAAGCTTTCTTT
CASSSQGTDTEAFF
>TRBV5-1|TRBJ2-7|TRBD1
TGCGCCAGCAGCCCCCGGGACAGTTCCTACGAGCAGTACTTC
CASSPRDSSYEQYF
>TRBV27|TRBJ1-2|-
TGTGCCAGCAGCCTAAACCGGGCGCAGGGGGGCTACACCTTC
CASSLNRAQGGYTF
>TRBV6-6|TRBJ1-5|-
TGTGCCAGCAGTTCCGCCGGGACCCCCAATCAGCCCCAGCATTTT
CASSSAGTPNQPQHF
>TRBV7-2|TRBJ1-1|-
TGTGCCAGCAGCCCACGAGGGGGGGACACTGAAGCTTTCTTT
CASSPRGGDTEAFF
>TRBV28|TRBJ2-7|-
TGTGCCAGCACTTCCGGGACATTCATCTACGAGCAGTACTTC
CASTSGTFIYEQYF
>TRBV4-3|TRBJ2-1|TRBD2
TGCGCCAGCAGTCCAAGTCGAGCGGGAGTCTCTTCCTACAATGAGCAGTTCTTC
CASSPSRAGVSSYNEQFF